This T cell receptor (beta chain) was captured in a study of Ad26.COV2.S vaccination and SARS-CoV-2 variants (dated by TCRdb to the early 2020s). For the wider study: Vaccine-arm donors were drawn from COV1001, a multicentre, randomized, double-blind, placebo-controlled phase I-IIa trial of Ad26.COV2.S in healthy adults. Dosing of Ad26.COV2.S was intramuscular, at either 5x10^10 or 1x10^11 viral particles, delivered as one shot or as two shots spaced 56 days apart. Trial participants were randomized into five groups of five, in which low-dose or high-dose Ad26.COV2.S was given once or twice, or placebo was given on both occasions. Blinding of investigators to trial group allocation was maintained during experiments and outcome assessment. A total of some 30 samples were included in the TCR-sequenced set, comprising around 19 Ad26.COV2.S vaccine recipients, 5 placebo recipients and 8 SARS-CoV-2 convalescent individuals. The specificity and breadth of SARS-CoV-2-reactive T cell receptors after Ad26.COV2.S vaccination were assessed by TCRbeta repertoire sequencing.

Notes on this clone: Its antigen is unknown. The record has no base qualities; no much larger clone is one base away.

CDR1 and CDR2 are drawn from the germline V gene (reference sequence): GTSNPN, SVGIG. V is reduced by 0 bases and J by 1 base, leaving a spacing of 5 bases between them. The CDR3, cysteine through phenylalanine, is 13 amino acids long. The DNA shown is the 39-base CDR3, in frame from base 1. Interpreted using the paper, the treatment or condition label stands for: 19 received Ad26.COV2.S at low or high dose, single or two shots; five or six received placebo; per-sample allocation not given. Repertoires of vaccine and placebo recipients were sequenced from samples taken on day 63 after the first injection. Between 29 July and 7 August 2020, Cohort 1b enrolled 20 to 30 adults aged 18-55 years at one site in Boston, USA. Ad26.COV2.S was a replication-incompetent adenovirus type 26 vector expressing a prefusion-stabilized SARS-CoV-2 spike protein from the original Wuhan strain. The full study reports these points: The study was not powered for comparison of responses between vaccine doses or regimens. Spike-specific TCR breadth was higher in Ad26.COV2.S recipients than in placebo recipients (P = 0.0014). Vaccine and placebo recipients had similar non-spike TCR breadth, a finding consistent with the vaccine containing only spike. Substantial breadth of spike-specific CD8+ and CD4+ T cell responses was reported after vaccination. The authors noted that the TCR breadth and depth analyses may have underestimated total T cell responses.

The immunoSEQ Assay was used to sequence TCRbeta CDR3 regions. After extraction, genomic DNA underwent amplification by bias-controlled multiplex PCR, followed by high-throughput sequencing. The authors' pipeline ran thus. Collapsing and filtering of sequences were performed to quantify the absolute abundance of each unique TCRbeta CDR3 region. T cell fraction was estimated by normalizing TCRbeta template counts to usable DNA, which was measured by amplifying reference genes present in all nucleated cells. Repertoire TCRs were annotated as SARS-CoV-2-specific when V gene, CDR3 amino acid sequence and J gene were exactly matched to a known reactive TCR set. The reference SARS-CoV-2 TCR set came from MIRA and was filtered for enrichment in COVID-19-positive ImmuneCODE repertoires, removing public or cross-reactive TCRs. Using the MIRA antigens, annotated TCRs were further analysed by specific ORF or by position within an ORF. Breadth was defined as annotated unique rearrangements over total unique productive rearrangements; depth was the summed frequency of those rearrangements. Group comparisons of TCR breadth used two-sided Wilcoxon rank-sum tests. Here the immuneACCESS table is served through TCRdb, limited to in-frame sequences with V and J called. Missing clones are a known gap in these copies; in checked studies unresolved V genes cover under half, and the rest lacks a known reason. V, J and clone size derive from that table, while D and trimming were established from the DNA sequence. The sample has about 350,000 clones on record, around 88% of them singletons. The ten largest clonotypes hold roughly 10% of the sample.

The chain links TRBV30 with TRBJ2-3, with the identity of the D gene unclear. Sequenced here: peripheral blood, sampled in a trial of Ad26.COV2.S vaccine versus placebo. The source of this sequence is a person aged 18 to 65 who received the Ad26.COV2.S COVID-19 vaccine or a placebo. CDR3 sequence: CAWSVPGTDTQYF. The sequence in DNA is TGTGCCTGGAGTGTACCGGGCACAGATACGCAGTATTTT.